This is a list of T cell receptor beta chains from one sample in a study of a mutant IDH1 vaccine in newly diagnosed glioma. Clones were read by immunoSEQ multiplex PCR, and TCRdb kept only the in-frame ones, dropping some. This sample has 31,000 or so clones; 60% to 80% occur once, and the top ten carry 24%. These receptors are not linked to any known antigen. The source material was PBMCs, sampled from a glioma patient whose treatment included an IDH1 peptide vaccine. These receptors were obtained from a man aged 25 to 40 with glioma. CDR3s include the opening cysteine and the closing phenylalanine or tryptophan. The D gene is left open where the match is weak. Clone size, where shown, is once, few, many, or a class for clones that have expanded.

. | TRBJ1-5 | TRBV6-6 | . | TGTGCCAGCAGTTACTCAGGGGGGGGTGCTCAGCCCCAGCATTTT | CASSYSGGGAQPQHF
few | TRBJ1-3 | TRBV19 | TRBD1 | TGTGCCAGTAGACCCACAGGGGCGGACTCTGGAAACACCATATATTTT | CASRPTGADSGNTIYF
. | TRBJ1-5 | TRBV10-1 | . | TGCGCCAGCTGTCAGCCCCAGCATTTT | CASCQPQHF
. | TRBJ1-4 | TRBV15 | . | TGTGCCACCAGCAGAGATGGAGGGGCGAGAGAAAAACTGTTTTTT | CATSRDGGAREKLFF
. | TRBJ1-6 | TRBV7-2 | . | TGTGCCAGCCGGCGCTCCTATAATTCACCCCTCCACTTT | CASRRSYNSPLHF
. | TRBJ1-5 | TRBV4-2 | TRBD1 | TGTGCCAGCAGCCAAGGCTTGGGACAGGTCCCCAATCAGCCCCAGCATTTT | CASSQGLGQVPNQPQHF
. | TRBJ1-2 | TRBV29-1 | . | TGCAGCGTTGAACCCGCTACAGGGTCCGGACGCTATGGCTACACCTTC | CSVEPATGSGRYGYTF
. | TRBJ2-4 | TRBV14 | TRBD2 | TGTGCCAGCAGCCCTTCAAGCGGGAGCCACATTCAGTACTTC | CASSPSSGSHIQYF
. | TRBJ2-6 | TRBV7-2 | TRBD1 | TGTGCCAGCAGCAAAGACCCGGGACAGGGGATCTCTGGGGCCAACGTCCTGACTTTC | CASSKDPGQGISGANVLTF
. | TRBJ2-3 | TRBV5-1 | . | TGCGCCAGCAGCTTGGGATTAGGGTTTGGACCGGGGGCAGATACGCAGTATTTT | CASSLGLGFGPGADTQYF
. | TRBJ2-3 | TRBV4-3 | . | TGCGCCAGCAGCCAAGATGGAGTAGATACGCAGTATTTT | CASSQDGVDTQYF
. | TRBJ2-7 | TRBV7-9 | TRBD1 | TGTGCCAGCAGCCGGACAGGGGTCGCCGAGCAGTACTTC | CASSRTGVAEQYF
. | TRBJ1-3 | TRBV7-2 | . | TGTGCCAGCAGCTTAAGGCCGGGGATTCCTGGAAACACCATATATTTT | CASSLRPGIPGNTIYF
. | TRBJ2-3 | TRBV29-1 | . | TGCAGCGTTGAACGGGTGGATACTAGCACAGATACGCAGTATTTT | CSVERVDTSTDTQYF
. | TRBJ2-7 | TRBV2 | . | TGTGCCAGCACCCGGGAAGTGGACACCTACGAGCAGTACTTC | CASTREVDTYEQYF
. | TRBJ1-2 | TRBV28 | . | TGTGCCAGCAGTTTACCCGGGGAGGGCTACACCTTC | CASSLPGEGYTF
medium-sized | TRBJ2-2 | TRBV6-6 | . | TGTGCCAGCAGTTACTCTAGCGACACCGGGGAGCTGTTTTTT | CASSYSSDTGELFF
. | TRBJ2-5 | TRBV5-1 | . | TGCGCCAGCAGCTCCGTAGAGACCCAGTACTTC | CASSSVETQYF
. | TRBJ1-1 | TRBV7-9 | TRBD1 | TGTGCCAGCAGCACGGGACAGGCGAACACTGAAGCTTTCTTT | CASSTGQANTEAFF
few | TRBJ1-1 | TRBV5-1 | TRBD1 | TGCGCCAGCACAACCGGGACAGAGAACACTGAAGCTTTCTTT | CASTTGTENTEAFF
. | TRBJ2-5 | TRBV30 | . | TGTGCCTGGAGCCCTCGCATGAAAGAGACCCAGTACTTC | CAWSPRMKETQYF
. | TRBJ2-7 | TRBV5-1 | . | TGCGCCAGCAGCTTGGAGGGTACCCACTACGAGCAGTACTTC | CASSLEGTHYEQYF
. | TRBJ2-2 | TRBV25-1 | TRBD1 | TGTGCCAGCAGGCCGGGACAGGGTTTAGCCGACGCTGGGAAGCTGTTTTTT | CASRPGQGLADAGKLFF
. | TRBJ2-7 | TRBV28 | TRBD1 | TGTGCCAGTGGAGCCGGGACAGGGGAATGGGGCGAGCAGTACTTC | CASGAGTGEWGEQYF
few | TRBJ2-7 | TRBV4-1 | . | TGCGCCAGCAGCCACCCCAGGGTTCCGTCGGGCGAGCAGTACTTC | CASSHPRVPSGEQYF
once | TRBJ2-5 | TRBV6-1 | TRBD1 | TGTGCCAGCAGTGGGACAGGAGGAGGACAAGAGACCCAGTACTTC | CASSGTGGGQETQYF
few | TRBJ1-6 | TRBV18 | . | TGTGCCAGCTCACTGGCAGGGGAGGGTTCACCCCTCCACTTT | CASSLAGEGSPLHF
. | TRBJ1-3 | TRBV5-4 | TRBD1 | TGTGCCAGCAGCCTACAGGGGGCTTCTGGAAACACCATATATTTT | CASSLQGASGNTIYF
. | TRBJ1-2 | TRBV10-3 | . | TGTGCCATCAGCGGGAGTTCAGGGCTCGCTAACTATGGCTACACCTTC | CAISGSSGLANYGYTF
. | TRBJ2-7 | TRBV30 | . | TGTGCCTGTGGGGGGCTCGAGCAGTACTTC | CACGGLEQYF
. | TRBJ1-4 | TRBV5-5 | . | TGTGCCAGCAGCTTGATGGCAGGGGTTAATGAAAAACTGTTTTTT | CASSLMAGVNEKLFF
. | TRBJ2-5 | TRBV29-1 | . | TGCAGCGTTGAGGGACGGAGTAACGAAGAGACCCAGTACTTC | CSVEGRSNEETQYF
. | TRBJ1-5 | TRBV4-1 | . | TGCGCCAGCAGCCAAGCTACAACGGGGAGGGGTCAGCCCCAGCATTTT | CASSQATTGRGQPQHF